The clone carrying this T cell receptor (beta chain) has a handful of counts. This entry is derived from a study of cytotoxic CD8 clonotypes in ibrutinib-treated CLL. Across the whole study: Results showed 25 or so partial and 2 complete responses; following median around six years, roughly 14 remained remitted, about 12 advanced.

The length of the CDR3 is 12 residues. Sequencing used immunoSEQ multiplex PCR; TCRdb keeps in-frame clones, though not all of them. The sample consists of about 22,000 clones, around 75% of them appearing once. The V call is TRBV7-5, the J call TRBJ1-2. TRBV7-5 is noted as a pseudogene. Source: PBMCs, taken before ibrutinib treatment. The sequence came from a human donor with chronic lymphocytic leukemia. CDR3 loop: CVRSLARVGYTF. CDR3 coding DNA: TGTGTCAGAAGCTTAGCGCGGGTTGGCTACACCTTC.